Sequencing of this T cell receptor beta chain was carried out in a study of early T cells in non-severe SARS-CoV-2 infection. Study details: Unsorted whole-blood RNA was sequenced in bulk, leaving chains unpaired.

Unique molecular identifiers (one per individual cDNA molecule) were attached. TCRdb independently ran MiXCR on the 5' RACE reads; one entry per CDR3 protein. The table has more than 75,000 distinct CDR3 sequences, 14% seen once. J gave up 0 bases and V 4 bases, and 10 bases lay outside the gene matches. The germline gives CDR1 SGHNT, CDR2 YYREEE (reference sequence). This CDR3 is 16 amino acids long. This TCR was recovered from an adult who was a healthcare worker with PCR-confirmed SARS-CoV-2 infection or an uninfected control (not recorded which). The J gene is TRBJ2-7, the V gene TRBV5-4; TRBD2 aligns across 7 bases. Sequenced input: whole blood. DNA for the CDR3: TGTGCCAGCAGCCGCGCGACTAGCCGAAGCTCCTACGAGCAGTACTTC. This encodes CASSRATSRSSYEQYF.